Below are 9 T cell receptor beta chains sequenced from a single sample in a study of OX40 agonist ivuxolimab in advanced cancers. The protocol was immunoSEQ multiplex PCR, while the TCRdb copy is restricted to in-frame clones and leaves out a portion. The sample consists of some 52,000 clones, approximately 87% of them appearing once. The source was CD4+ or CD8+ T cells sorted from blood, collected in a trial of the OX40 agonist ivuxolimab. The source of these receptors is an adult with an advanced solid tumor such as melanoma, head and neck, liver or kidney cancer.

This rearrangement joins TRBV2 to TRBJ2-3, with TRBD2 identical over 10 bases. CDR1 is SNHLY and CDR2 is FYNNEI in the germline V gene. Trimming removed 11 bases from V and 7 bases from J; junction bases left unmatched: 21. The CDR3 has 17 amino acids. DNA for the CDR3: TGTGCCTATTCACCTGCCTATAGCGGGGGGATCAGGTATACGCAGTATTTT. Its translation: CAYSPAYSGGIRYTQYF.

This sequence joins TRBV27 and TRBJ2-7; D is unclear. In germline, CDR1 is MNHEY, CDR2 SMNVEV (reference sequence). Trimming took off 5 bases at V and 2 bases at J, with 13 bases between the two ends. CDR3 length: 14 residues. This CDR3 is CASSPTGLTYEQYF. The CDR3 bases are TGTGCCAGCAGTCCAACGGGCCTAACCTACGAGCAGTACTTC.

The genes are TRBV25-1 and TRBJ1-4; 7 bases are shared with TRBD1. This CDR3 comprises 13 residues. Per the germline V gene, CDR1 is MGHDK and CDR2 is SYGVNS. The V segment lost 6 bases and the J segment 12 bases; nucleotides outside the gene matches: 10. The CDR3, as DNA: TGTGCCAGCAGCTGGGGACAGCGTGAGGAACTGTTTTTT. Its translation is CASSWGQREELFF. Using reference TRBV25-1 and TRBJ1-4 for the parts outside the CDR3, the full variable domain is EADIYQTPRYLVIGTGKKITLECSQTMGHDKMYWYQQDPGMELHLIHYSYGVNSTEKGDLSSESTVSRIRTEHFPLTLESARPSHTSQYLCASSWGQREELFFGSGTQLSVL.

The rearrangement uses TRBV5-4 and TRBJ2-7; TRBD1 agrees at 8 bases. The CDR3 contains 14 residues. V lost 4 bases to trimming and J lost 1 base; unmatched junction nucleotides: 4. The germline gives CDR1 SGHNT, CDR2 YYREEE (reference sequence). The chain's CDR3 is CASSPWTGSYEQYF. CDR3 nucleotide sequence: TGTGCCAGCAGCCCCTGGACAGGGTCCTACGAGCAGTACTTC. The variable domain in full, completed from reference TRBV5-4 and TRBJ2-7, reads ETGVTQSPTHLIKTRGQQVTLRCSSQSGHNTVSWYQQALGQGPQFIFQYYREEENGRGNFPPRFSGLQFPNYSSELNVNALELDDSALYLCASSPWTGSYEQYFGPGTRLTVT.

Here the CDR3 reads CASSPQNAGSPLHF. CDR3 DNA sequence: TGCGCCAGCAGCCCCCAAAATGCCGGTTCACCCCTCCACTTT. This chain connects TRBV5-1 to TRBJ1-6; D is undetermined. This CDR3 comprises 14 residues. Germline V gene sequence: CDR1 SGHRS, CDR2 YFSETQ. Trimming removed 4 bases at V and 9 bases at J, with 14 bases between.

In this sample, this clone turned up once. The same CDR3 arises from other DNA sequences in this sample as well. The chain joins TRBV5-1 to TRBJ2-5; TRBD2 aligns across 7 bases. Germline V gene lookup returns CDR1 SGHRS and CDR2 YFSETQ. Trimming cost V 4 bases and J 1 base; bases outside gene matches: 7. The CDR3 consists of 15 residues. The CDR3 DNA sequence: TGCGCCAGCAGCAGTGGGGGGGGGTCCCAAGAGACCCAGTACTTC. This sequence encodes CASSSGGGSQETQYF.

The chain recombines TRBV11-2 with TRBJ2-7, with D uncertain. Deletions cut 4 bases from V and 5 bases from J, with 12 bases between. The V gene's germline CDR1 is SGHAT and CDR2 FQNNGV. There are 13 residues in the CDR3. CDR3: CASSSEFGHEQYF. Here the CDR3 DNA reads TGTGCCAGCAGCTCAGAGTTCGGCCACGAGCAGTACTTC.

The rearrangement joins TRBV28 to TRBJ1-2; 8 nucleotides align to TRBD1. The CDR3 is made up of 15 amino acids. Germline V CDR1 and CDR2: MDHEN, SYDVKM. After removal of 5 bases from V and 8 bases from J, the junction contained 13 bases not matched to a gene. The CDR3 DNA follows: TGTGCCAGCAGTGCTGATGGACAGGGCGAATGGGGCTACACCTTC. Translation gives CASSADGQGEWGYTF.

This chain connects TRBV10-3 to TRBJ2-5, with TRBD2 matching 7 bases. This CDR3 is built from 16 residues. With 0 bases clipped from V and 9 bases from J, the junction kept 13 bases outside the gene matches. Per the germline V gene, CDR1 is ENHRY and CDR2 is SYGVKD. Here the CDR3 reads CAISESGGGTALAQYF. In DNA form, the CDR3 reads TGTGCCATCAGTGAGTCCGGCGGGGGAACTGCGTTGGCCCAGTACTTC.